These 27 T cell receptor beta chains were all obtained from the same sample, sequenced in a study of long-term antiretroviral therapy in people with HIV. At survey level, the immunoSEQ assay was run in its v3.0 version. Generated by immunoSEQ multiplex PCR, the TCRdb table keeps only in-frame clones and is missing some. The sample contains about 24,000 clones, approximately 86% of which appear only once. Sample: unsorted PBMCs, taken 1.8 years before starting antiretroviral therapy. The receptors were gathered from a man in his forties or fifties with HIV.

The chain carries TRBV5-8 and TRBJ2-3; D remains ambiguous. Trimming removed 0 bases from V and 2 bases from J, with 7 bases in between. CDR1 is SGHTS and CDR2 is YDEGEE in the germline V gene. The CDR3 runs to 14 residues. The CDR3 region is CASSLEQFTDTQYF. The CDR3 DNA reads TGTGCCAGCAGCTTGGAACAGTTCACAGATACGCAGTATTTT.

V gene TRBV5-6 combines with J gene TRBJ2-3, with D perhaps matching TRBD2 (5 bases). CDR1 and CDR2 from the germline V gene are SGHDT and YYEEEE. The CDR3 has 15 residues. Trimming stripped 3 bases from V and 3 bases from J, with 14 bases between. The chain's CDR3 is CASSSPEGWTDTQYF. The CDR3 nucleotides are TGTGCCAGCAGCTCCCCAGAGGGTTGGACAGATACGCAGTATTTT. Full variable domain (remainder filled in from reference TRBV5-6 and TRBJ2-3): DAGVTQSPTHLIKTRGQQVTLRCSPKSGHDTVSWYQQALGQGPQFIFQYYEEEERQRGNFPDRFSGHQFPNYSSELNVNALLLGDSALYLCASSSPEGWTDTQYFGPGTRLTVL.

The chain links TRBV6-6 to TRBJ2-5; D remains unclear. CDR1 and CDR2 (germline): MNHNY, SVGAGI (reference sequence). V was pared by 4 bases and J by 2 bases, with 14 bases between. This CDR3 has 15 residues. The DNA for the CDR3 is TGTGCCAGCAGTTTTCTCTCCCAGTATCAAGAGACCCAGTACTTC. Amino acid sequence: CASSFLSQYQETQYF.

The chain uses TRBV5-1 and TRBJ2-7, with 7 bases matching TRBD2. CDR3 length: 15 residues. J lost 9 bases, V lost 0 bases, and 12 bases had no gene match. From germline, CDR1 is SGHRS and CDR2 YFSETQ. CDR3 DNA: TGCGCCAGCAGCTTGGAAGCGGGAAGTCCTTTTGGGCAGTACTTC. Its translation is CASSLEAGSPFGQYF.

This rearrangement joins TRBV6-5 to TRBJ2-1, with TRBD2 identical over 11 bases. CDR3 length: 14 amino acids. The junction had 1 base not matched to a gene; V was cut back by 1 base and J by 8 bases. From germline, CDR1 is MNHEY and CDR2 SVGAGI. The CDR3 is CASSYWTSGYEQFF. The CDR3 nucleotides are TGTGCCAGCAGTTACTGGACTAGCGGGTATGAGCAGTTCTTC.

The J gene is TRBJ2-1, the V gene TRBV10-1; TRBD1 is a possible D gene (6 bases). CDR3 size: 13 residues. V lost 8 bases and J 9 bases, leaving 17 bases between the germline ends. The V gene's germline CDR1 is WNHNN and CDR2 SYGVQD (reference sequence). The CDR3: CASGGRAEGEQFF. The CDR3 DNA reads TGCGCCAGCGGGGGCAGGGCTGAGGGTGAGCAGTTCTTC.

The CDR3 DNA sequence: TGTGCCGCGGGGAGCACAGATACGCAGTATTTT. Translated: CAAGSTDTQYF. The chain combines TRBV18 with TRBJ2-3; D perhaps matches TRBD2 (6 bases). V shed 11 bases and J shed 0 bases, with 6 bases lying between them. The CDR3 is made up of 11 amino acids. Germline CDR1 is KGHSH and CDR2 is LQKENI.

The V call is TRBV28, the J call TRBJ2-3; D possibly corresponds to TRBD2 (5 bases). The ends were cut back, 2 bases at V and 6 bases at J, with 12 bases in the middle. The CDR3 has 14 residues. In germline, CDR1 is MDHEN, CDR2 SYDVKM. In DNA, the CDR3 is TGTGCCAGCAGTTTAAGGAACCGCGGGGATACGCAGTATTTT. Its protein product is CASSLRNRGDTQYF.

This chain joins TRBV5-1 and TRBJ2-1, with D tentatively TRBD2 (6 bases). Germline assignment: CDR1 SGHRS and CDR2 YFSETQ. The CDR3 runs to 15 residues. The V end lost 0 bases, the J end lost 4 bases, and 11 bases lay between the germline ends. CDR3: CASSLVAGTYNEQFF. As DNA, the CDR3 is TGCGCCAGCAGCTTGGTTGCAGGGACTTACAATGAGCAGTTCTTC.

The chain couples TRBV5-1 to TRBJ2-1, with 11 bases that match TRBD1. Germline lookup yields CDR1 SGHRS and CDR2 YFSETQ. V trimming: 4 bases; J trimming: 4 bases; junction bases outside the gene matches: 7. The CDR3 extends over 16 amino acids. The CDR3 DNA reads TGCGCCAGCAGCCCCACCGGACAGGGGGCTTACAATGAGCAGTTCTTC. Residues: CASSPTGQGAYNEQFF.

V and J are TRBV9 and TRBJ2-1, with D tentatively TRBD1 or TRBD2 (5 bases each). This CDR3 has 13 amino acids. Trimming removed 4 bases from V and 7 bases from J, with 12 bases in between. Germline lookup yields CDR1 SGDLS and CDR2 YYNGEE. The CDR3 DNA sequence: TGTGCCAGCAGCTCCGGGACCAAGAATGAGCAGTTCTTC. Translating gives CASSSGTKNEQFF.

The chain recombines TRBV6-5 with TRBJ2-2; D perhaps matches TRBD2 (6 bases). The CDR3 extends over 15 amino acids. Germline assignment: CDR1 MNHEY and CDR2 SVGAGI. Trimming removed 6 bases at V and 1 base at J, with 12 bases between. CDR3 sequence: CASSTGLLNTGELFF. In DNA, the CDR3 is TGTGCCAGCAGCACGGGACTCTTGAACACCGGGGAGCTGTTTTTT.

This clone was recorded once. This chain links TRBV5-4 with TRBJ2-3, with D perhaps TRBD1 or TRBD2 (6 bases each). V was trimmed by 2 bases and J by 4 bases, leaving 11 bases between them. The germline gives CDR1 SGHNT, CDR2 YYREEE (reference sequence). The CDR3 is made up of 14 amino acids. The CDR3 protein is CASSLKEGADTQYF. The CDR3 DNA reads TGTGCCAGCAGCTTAAAGGAGGGGGCAGATACGCAGTATTTT. The full variable domain, its missing parts supplied by reference TRBV5-4 and TRBJ2-3, is ETGVTQSPTHLIKTRGQQVTLRCSSQSGHNTVSWYQQALGQGPQFIFQYYREEENGRGNFPPRFSGLQFPNYSSELNVNALELDDSALYLCASSLKEGADTQYFGPGTRLTVL.

The V and J genes are TRBV30 and TRBJ2-1; no firm D call. Germline V CDR1 and CDR2: GTSNPN, SVGIG (reference sequence). This CDR3 contains 13 residues. V was shortened by 2 bases and J by 8 bases, with 13 bases between the two germline ends. DNA for the CDR3: TGTGCCTGGAGTTCTCCTCGGCACCATGAGCAGTTCTTC. It translates to CAWSSPRHHEQFF. Using reference TRBV30 and TRBJ2-1 for the parts outside the CDR3, the full variable domain is SQTIHQWPATLVQPVGSPLSLECTVEGTSNPNLYWYRQAAGRGLQLLFYSVGIGQISSEVPQNLSASRPQDRQFILSSKKLLLSDSGFYLCAWSSPRHHEQFFGPGTRLTVL.

In DNA form, the CDR3 reads TGCGCCAGCAGCTCAGAGATGACAGGGGGCTCTTACTTC. Translated: CASSSEMTGGSYF. The chain carries TRBV5-1 and TRBJ2-7; 10 bases are a match to TRBD1. This CDR3 has 13 residues. V gave up 3 bases and J gave up 13 bases; unmatched junction bases: 10. The germline gives CDR1 SGHRS, CDR2 YFSETQ.

The chain is built from TRBV5-8 and TRBJ2-3, with 10 bases identical to TRBD2. V trimming: 3 bases; J trimming: 7 bases; junction bases outside the gene matches: 11. The CDR3 has 16 amino acids. Germline CDR1 SGHTS, CDR2 YDEGEE. The CDR3 DNA sequence: TGTGCCAGCAGCTCTTTAGCGGGAGGCCCCAGGAATACGCAGTATTTT. It encodes CASSSLAGGPRNTQYF. The complete variable domain, with remaining parts taken from reference TRBV5-8 and TRBJ2-3, reads EAGVTQSPTHLIKTRGQQATLRCSPISGHTSVYWYQQALGLGLQFLLWYDEGEERNRGNFPPRFSGRQFPNYSSELNVNALELEDSALYLCASSSLAGGPRNTQYFGPGTRLTVL.

The chain couples TRBV21-1 to TRBJ2-2. TRBV21-1 is marked as a pseudogene. There are 15 residues in the CDR3. The CDR3 sequence: CASNQEGPNTGELFF. In nucleotides, the CDR3 is TGTGCCAGCAACCAAGAGGGGCCGAACACCGGGGAGCTGTTTTTT.

This sequence joins TRBV6-5 and TRBJ1-5; D is undetermined. The germline V and J ends were trimmed by 5 bases and 4 bases, with 12 bases remaining between them. The CDR3 is 14 amino acids. The germline V gene has CDR1 MNHEY and CDR2 SVGAGI. CDR3 DNA sequence: TGTGCCAGCAGTCCCTTGGACCGAAATCAGCCCCAGCATTTT. Protein product: CASSPLDRNQPQHF.

This clone was seen only once. The chain uses TRBV6-1 and TRBJ2-2; a weak D match, TRBD2 (7 bases). The V end lost 4 bases, the J end lost 6 bases, and 15 bases lay between the germline ends. The germline V gene has CDR1 MNHNS and CDR2 SASEGT. The CDR3 extends over 15 amino acids. The chain's CDR3 is CASSAGGLRSGELFF. The CDR3 DNA reads TGTGCCAGCAGTGCCGGGGGGCTTAGGTCCGGGGAGCTGTTTTTT.

The rearrangement links TRBV2 to TRBJ1-5; 7 positions agree with TRBD1. Germline V lookup: CDR1 SNHLY, CDR2 FYNNEI. V was pared by 5 bases and J by 2 bases, with 3 bases of the junction left unmatched. The CDR3 consists of 14 residues. The CDR3 loop reads CASSNTGGNQPQHF. The CDR3 DNA reads as TGTGCCAGCAGTAATACAGGGGGCAATCAGCCCCAGCATTTT.

V usage is TRBV7-2 and J usage is TRBJ2-7, with D unresolved. Germline values: CDR1 SGHTA, CDR2 FQGNSA. V dropped 6 bases and J dropped 3 bases, with 21 bases sitting between them. The CDR3 contains 16 residues. The CDR3 here is CASSYPSSSGRYEQYF. CDR3 coding DNA: TGTGCCAGCAGTTACCCCTCTTCGTCCGGGCGCTACGAGCAGTACTTC.

This clone was seen a single time. The V gene is TRBV6-1, the J gene TRBJ2-1; 7 bases match TRBD2. The germline V gene encodes CDR1 MNHNS and CDR2 SASEGT. Germline trimming cut 2 bases from V and 5 bases from J; bases unmatched to any gene: 9. The length of the CDR3 is 16 residues. The CDR3 here is CASSEHLAGDHNEQFF. DNA of the CDR3: TGTGCCAGCAGTGAACATCTGGCGGGAGACCACAATGAGCAGTTCTTC.

V usage is TRBV4-3 and J usage is TRBJ2-2, with 8 bases that match TRBD2. CDR3 length: 16 residues. The V gene's germline CDR1 is LGHNA and CDR2 YSLEER. The ends lost 0 bases at V and 3 bases at J; junction bases unmatched: 3. The CDR3: CASSQDWRGDTGELFF. The CDR3 DNA reads as TGCGCCAGCAGCCAAGACTGGCGGGGGGACACCGGGGAGCTGTTTTTT.

The chain links TRBV5-1 to TRBJ2-2, with a tentative D call TRBD2 (6 bases). In germline, CDR1 is SGHRS, CDR2 YFSETQ. The CDR3 loop spans 16 amino acids. Trimming shortened V by 2 bases and J by 4 bases, and 15 bases separated the two germline ends. The CDR3 bases are TGCGCCAGCAGCTTTGGTGGCGGAGCGGGCACCGGGGAGCTGTTTTTT. This gives the protein CASSFGGGAGTGELFF. The full variable domain, rest sourced from reference TRBV5-1 and TRBJ2-2, is KAGVTQTPRYLIKTRGQQVTLSCSPISGHRSVSWYQQTPGQGLQFLFEYFSETQRNKGNFPGRFSGRQFSNSRSEMNVSTLELGDSALYLCASSFGGGAGTGELFFGEGSRLTVL.

The chain joins TRBV14 to TRBJ2-7; D is possibly TRBD1 or TRBD2 (5 bases each). Germline CDR1 reads SGHDN; CDR2 reads FVKESK. The CDR3 has 12 amino acids. Trimming removed 3 bases at V and 6 bases at J, with 9 bases between. Here the CDR3 DNA reads TGTGCCAGCAGCCACAGGGCGGGCGAGCAGTACTTC. Protein: CASSHRAGEQYF.

V and J are TRBV5-1 and TRBJ2-3, with D hard to call. Germline assignment: CDR1 SGHRS and CDR2 YFSETQ. The CDR3 has 13 amino acids. Trimming removed 3 bases from V and 1 base from J, with 6 bases in between. CDR3 coding DNA: TGCGCCAGCAGCTGGAGCCGCACAGATACGCAGTATTTT. Translating gives CASSWSRTDTQYF.

The chain recombines TRBV7-2 with TRBJ1-5, with a weak D call TRBD1 (6 bases). Germline CDR1 and CDR2: SGHTA and FQGNSA. The length of the CDR3 is 16 residues. V was shortened by 2 bases and J by 4 bases, with 15 bases between the two germline ends. CDR3 amino acids: CASSLSVRGKNQPQHF. CDR3 coding DNA: TGTGCCAGCAGCTTATCCGTCAGGGGTAAAAATCAGCCCCAGCATTTT.